This T cell receptor beta chain was profiled in a study of T cell responses to AZD1222 COVID-19 vaccine. The CDR3 spans 16 residues. Germline assignment: CDR1 SGHTS and CDR2 YDEGEE. Trimming removed 0 bases at V and 1 base at J, with 11 bases between. General observations from the study: Increased Spike-specific TCR breadth and depth were observed after two AZD1222 doses. Just a handful of people given AZD1222 tested seropositive at baseline. Across the whole spike, CD4 TCRs peaked at regions 160-218 and 743-854.

Notes on this clone: Its antigen remains unidentified.

The method was immunoSEQ multiplex PCR; TCRdb's version includes in-frame clones alone and lacks a portion of them. The sample has approximately 120,000 clones, 75% to 90% seen once. Pooling of second doses given at about 4 or about 12 weeks was done. The clonotype was recovered from an adult who received the AZD1222 COVID-19 vaccine. Sample: peripheral blood, taken 28 days after the second AZD1222 dose. The chain recombines TRBV5-8 with TRBJ1-5; D possibly corresponds to TRBD1 (5 bases). The CDR3 sequence is CASSLDRGASNQPQHF. The DNA for the CDR3 is TGTGCCAGCAGCTTGGATAGGGGCGCGAGCAATCAGCCCCAGCATTTT.